The source of this TCR beta chain is a study of blood T cell repertoires in COVID-19. Per the germline V gene, CDR1 is SGHRS and CDR2 is YFSETQ. V was clipped by 4 bases and J by 3 bases; unmatched bases: 5. CDR3 length equals 15 residues. The assay was immunoSEQ multiplex PCR, and TCRdb's table has in-frame clones only and misses some. The profile shows roughly 73,000 clones, roughly 91% of them singletons. The sequence derives from a human donor in a cohort sampled during active COVID-19. Sequenced: peripheral blood. The J gene is TRBJ2-3, the V gene TRBV5-1; the match to TRBD2 covers 10 bases. This CDR3 reads CASSPLAGDTDTQYF. As DNA, the CDR3 is TGCGCCAGCAGCCCCCTAGCGGGAGATACAGATACGCAGTATTTT. The full variable domain, with the rest looked up from reference TRBV5-1 and TRBJ2-3, is KAGVTQTPRYLIKTRGQQVTLSCSPISGHRSVSWYQQTPGQGLQFLFEYFSETQRNKGNFPGRFSGRQFSNSRSEMNVSTLELGDSALYLCASSPLAGDTDTQYFGPGTRLTVL.